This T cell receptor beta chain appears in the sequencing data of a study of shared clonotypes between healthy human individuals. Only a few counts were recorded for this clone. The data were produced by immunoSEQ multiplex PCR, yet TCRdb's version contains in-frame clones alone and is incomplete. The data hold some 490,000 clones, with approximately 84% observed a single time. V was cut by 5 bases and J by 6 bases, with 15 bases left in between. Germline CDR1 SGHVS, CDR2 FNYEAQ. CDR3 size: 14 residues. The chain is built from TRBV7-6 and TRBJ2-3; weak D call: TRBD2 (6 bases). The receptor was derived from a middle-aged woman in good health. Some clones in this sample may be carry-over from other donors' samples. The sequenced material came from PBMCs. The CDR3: CASSSRDSGDTQYF. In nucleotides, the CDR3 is TGTGCCAGCAGCAGTCGGGACTCAGGGGATACGCAGTATTTT.